These 26 T cell receptor beta chains came from one sample sequenced in a study of cytomegalovirus exposure and HLA in healthy donors. Primers included in the PCR were 60 Vbeta and 13 Jbeta primers. The protocol was immunoSEQ multiplex PCR, while the TCRdb copy is restricted to in-frame clones and leaves out a portion. This table holds under 40,000 clones. The sample was PBMCs. These receptors all come from a female donor in good health and CMV-seronegative.

J is TRBJ2-1 and V is TRBV6-1; the match to TRBD2 covers 9 bases. CDR3 length: 15 residues. Trimming at V came to 2 bases and at J to 7 bases, leaving 6 bases not matched to a gene. CDR1 MNHNS and CDR2 SASEGT come from the germline V gene. The CDR3 protein is CASSEWRGGSNEQFF. The CDR3 bases are TGTGCCAGCAGTGAATGGCGGGGGGGCTCAAATGAGCAGTTCTTC.

Comments on this clone: The germline gene is not matched at one end of the junction; a read error may be the cause. This chain links TRBV7-7 with TRBJ2-2; D unclear. CDR1 is SSHAT, CDR2 FNYEAQ, per germline (reference sequence). The CDR3 contains 13 residues. The CDR3 loop reads CASSLSITGELFF. CDR3 DNA: TGTGCTAGCAGCTTAAGCATTACCGGGGAGCTGTTTTTT.

CDR3 residues: CASSEAGSTDTQYF. The CDR3 nucleotides are TGTGCCAGCAGCGAGGCAGGGAGCACAGATACGCAGTATTTT. This chain uses TRBV25-1 with TRBJ2-3; possible D gene TRBD1, 5 bases. CDR3 size: 14 residues. Germline V CDR1 and CDR2: MGHDK, SYGVNS. V was trimmed by 6 bases and J by 0 bases, leaving 10 bases between them.

The genes are TRBV5-6 and TRBJ1-5; TRBD1 is a possible D gene (6 bases). This CDR3 spans 16 amino acids. Germline values: CDR1 SGHDT, CDR2 YYEEEE. V lost 3 bases and J 0 bases, leaving 13 bases between the germline ends. The chain's CDR3 is CASSSGPGDSNQPQHF. The CDR3 nucleotides are TGTGCCAGCAGCTCCGGGCCAGGGGATAGCAATCAGCCCCAGCATTTT.

The chain is built from TRBV30 and TRBJ2-3, with D tentatively TRBD1 (5 bases). The CDR3 length is 13 residues. Deletions cut 4 bases from V and 2 bases from J, with 10 bases between. The V gene's germline CDR1 is GTSNPN and CDR2 SVGIG (reference sequence). The CDR3 DNA reads TGTGCCTGGAACCAGGGATCCACAGATACGCAGTATTTT. Protein sequence: CAWNQGSTDTQYF. Full variable domain (rest looked up from reference TRBV30 and TRBJ2-3): SQTIHQWPATLVQPVGSPLSLECTVEGTSNPNLYWYRQAAGRGLQLLFYSVGIGQISSEVPQNLSASRPQDRQFILSSKKLLLSDSGFYLCAWNQGSTDTQYFGPGTRLTVL.

The chain links TRBV19 to TRBJ2-1, with 9 bases identical to TRBD1. Per germline, CDR1 LNHDA and CDR2 SQIVND (reference sequence). This CDR3 is 17 amino acids long. With 3 bases clipped from V and 8 bases from J, the junction kept 14 bases outside the gene matches. CDR3 protein: CASSISSWTGDPYEQFF. CDR3 bases: TGTGCCAGTAGTATTTCCTCATGGACAGGGGACCCTTATGAGCAGTTCTTC.

The chain recombines TRBV2 with TRBJ1-1, with D possibly TRBD1 on 5 matching bases. V shed 5 bases and J shed 6 bases, with 13 bases lying between them. The CDR3 totals 13 residues. In germline, CDR1 is SNHLY, CDR2 FYNNEI. CDR3 sequence reads: CASSSDSRAEAFF. The CDR3 nucleotides read TGTGCCAGCAGTTCCGACAGCCGGGCTGAAGCTTTCTTT. Full variable domain (remainder filled in from reference TRBV2 and TRBJ1-1): EPEVTQTPSHQVTQMGQEVILRCVPISNHLYFYWYRQILGQKVEFLVSFYNNEISEKSEIFDDQFSVERPDGSNFTLKIRSTKLEDSAMYFCASSSDSRAEAFFGQGTRLTVV.

V usage is TRBV5-6 and J usage is TRBJ1-3; D remains ambiguous. CDR3 size: 17 residues. Germline values: CDR1 SGHDT, CDR2 YYEEEE. The V and J ends lost 1 base and 0 bases respectively, with 14 bases between them. Written as DNA, the CDR3 is TGTGCCAGCAGCTTGCGAGGGCGCCCGGACTCTGGAAACACCATATATTTT. Protein: CASSLRGRPDSGNTIYF.

This chain joins TRBV13 and TRBJ2-7; 9 nucleotides match TRBD2. The CDR3 has 14 amino acids. Germline values: CDR1 PRHDT, CDR2 FYEKMQ (reference sequence). V trimming: 2 bases; J trimming: 9 bases; junction bases outside the gene matches: 8. Here the CDR3 reads CASSLSSGALGQYF. In DNA form, the CDR3 reads TGTGCCAGCAGCTTATCTAGCGGGGCATTGGGGCAGTACTTC.

As DNA, the CDR3 is TGCAGCGTTGACCGCCCTACAGGGAGGGAGCACTATGGCTACACCTTC. Its translation is CSVDRPTGREHYGYTF. This sequence joins TRBV29-1 and TRBJ1-2, with D possibly matching TRBD1 (6 bases). The CDR3 runs 16 residues. Germline values: CDR1 SQVTM, CDR2 ANQGSEA. V gave up 3 bases and J gave up 3 bases, with 20 bases separating them.

The J gene is TRBJ1-6, the V gene TRBV6-5; D might be TRBD1 (5 bases). Trimming took off 5 bases at V and 6 bases at J, with 14 bases between the two ends. Germline V lookup: CDR1 MNHEY, CDR2 SVGAGI. The CDR3 is 15 amino acids. CDR3 loop: CASSLTDISNSPLHF. DNA of the CDR3: TGTGCCAGCAGTCTCACGGACATTTCTAATTCACCCCTCCACTTT.

This sequence joins TRBV6-5 and TRBJ1-4, with D unresolved. Germline V gene data show CDR1 as MNHEY and CDR2 as SVGAGI. Trimming cost V 0 bases and J 2 bases, with 7 bases left between them. CDR3 size: 15 residues. The DNA for the CDR3 is TGTGCCAGCAGTTACTCTTGGAGCACTAATGAAAAACTGTTTTTT. It translates to CASSYSWSTNEKLFF.

The chain combines TRBV4-2 with TRBJ2-1; 9 bases are shared with TRBD2. Trimming took 4 bases from V and 9 from J; bases not matched to a gene: 13. The CDR3 totals 16 residues. Germline-derived CDR1 and CDR2 are LGHNA and YNFKEQ. CDR3 sequence (DNA): TGTGCCAGCAGCCCGAGGGTTAGCGGGGGAACGGGTGAGCAGTTCTTC. Translating it yields CASSPRVSGGTGEQFF.

The V and J genes are TRBV2 and TRBJ2-5; TRBD2 aligns across 10 bases. The germline V gene has CDR1 SNHLY and CDR2 FYNNEI. The CDR3 has 19 amino acids. Trimming removed 0 bases from V and 0 bases from J; junction bases left unmatched: 10. The CDR3 loop is CASSEALASGGAYQETQYF. CDR3 DNA: TGTGCCAGCAGTGAAGCGCTGGCTAGCGGGGGAGCGTACCAAGAGACCCAGTACTTC.

The chain couples TRBV11-3 to TRBJ2-7; TRBD2 is a possible D gene (7 bases). Trimming took 4 bases from V and 7 from J, leaving 17 bases between them. Germline assignment: CDR1 SGHNT and CDR2 YENEEA. The CDR3 runs 14 residues. The CDR3 loop is CASSSPPGGSEQYF. CDR3 DNA sequence: TGTGCCAGCAGCTCTCCCCCGGGGGGCTCTGAGCAGTACTTC.

The chain uses TRBV10-2 and TRBJ2-7; possibly TRBD1 for D (6 bases). Trimming stripped 10 bases from V and 0 bases from J, with 13 bases between. CDR1 and CDR2 from the germline V gene are WSHSY and SAAADI. This CDR3 contains 13 residues. CDR3: CATNTGSSYEQYF. Written as DNA, the CDR3 is TGCGCCACCAACACAGGGAGCTCCTACGAGCAGTACTTC.

The rearrangement uses TRBV4-1 and TRBJ2-7, with 9 bases identical to TRBD1. CDR1 is MGHRA and CDR2 is YSYEKL in the germline V gene. There are 17 residues in the CDR3. Trimming cost V 1 base and J 0 bases; bases outside gene matches: 7. DNA for the CDR3: TGCGCCAGCAGCCAAGTGGTGACAGGGGGGAGCTCCTACGAGCAGTACTTC. It encodes CASSQVVTGGSSYEQYF.

J is TRBJ2-7 and V is TRBV19; perhaps TRBD1 as D (5 bases). Trimming removed 3 bases at V and 3 bases at J, with 12 bases between. Germline V gives CDR1 LNHDA, CDR2 SQIVND (reference sequence). The CDR3 has 14 residues. CDR3 in DNA: TGTGCCAGTAGTATGGGGCGGCAGTTCTACGAGCAGTACTTC. Amino acid sequence: CASSMGRQFYEQYF.

The rearrangement uses TRBV4-3 and TRBJ2-1; D possibly corresponds to TRBD1 (5 bases). Trimming left V 0 bases short and J 0 bases short, with 15 bases between. The CDR3 has 18 residues. The germline CDR1 and CDR2 sequences are LGHNA and YSLEER. The CDR3 protein is CASSQESPGASSYNEQFF. For the CDR3, the DNA is TGCGCCAGCAGCCAAGAATCCCCTGGGGCAAGCTCCTACAATGAGCAGTTCTTC.

This chain connects TRBV10-3 to TRBJ1-1, with 7 bases fitting TRBD1. Per the germline V gene, CDR1 is ENHRY and CDR2 is SYGVKD. The CDR3 length is 16 residues. J was trimmed by 5 bases and V by 0 bases; bases with no gene match: 9. The CDR3 DNA reads TGTGCCATCAGTGAGTCGGGGGTAGGGGGCCTAACTGAAGCTTTCTTT. Its protein is CAISESGVGGLTEAFF.

This rearrangement joins TRBV11-2 to TRBJ2-7, with a weak D call TRBD1 (6 bases). Trimming removed 4 bases at V and 5 bases at J, with 21 bases between. Per the germline V gene, CDR1 is SGHAT and CDR2 is FQNNGV. This CDR3 contains 16 residues. The CDR3 DNA reads as TGTGCCAGCAGCTCAACGATACAGGGCGGAGAGGACGAGCAGTACTTC. Encoded protein: CASSSTIQGGEDEQYF.

V usage is TRBV29-1 and J usage is TRBJ1-5; 8 bases match TRBD1. The germline V gene has CDR1 SQVTM and CDR2 ANQGSEA. This CDR3 contains 13 residues. Trimming at V came to 4 bases and at J to 7 bases, leaving 6 bases not matched to a gene. Written as DNA, the CDR3 is TGCAGCGTTGCCGACAGGGGATACCAGCCCCAGCATTTT. It is translated as CSVADRGYQPQHF.

This chain links TRBV19 with TRBJ1-3; D might be TRBD1 (5 bases). This CDR3 comprises 14 residues. Trimming stripped 9 bases from V and 0 bases from J, with 12 bases between. Germline V gene data show CDR1 as LNHDA and CDR2 as SQIVND (reference sequence). The CDR3, as DNA: TGTGCCAGCGCCCAGGGCCTCTCTGGAAACACCATATATTTT. It encodes CASAQGLSGNTIYF.

J is TRBJ2-3 and V is TRBV25-1; tentative D call: TRBD2 (7 bases). The CDR3 has 15 residues. Germline assignment: CDR1 MGHDK and CDR2 SYGVNS. V was clipped by 7 bases and J by 3 bases, with 17 bases between them. As DNA, the CDR3 is TGTGCCAGCACCGAGGGGGGCGGGAGAACAGATACGCAGTATTTT. Residues: CASTEGGGRTDTQYF.

J is TRBJ2-7 and V is TRBV2; D unclear. V dropped 10 bases and J dropped 0 bases, with 13 bases sitting between them. The CDR3 spans 13 residues. Per the germline V gene, CDR1 is SNHLY and CDR2 is FYNNEI. CDR3 protein: CAIDGGSSYEQYF. In DNA, the CDR3 is TGTGCCATAGACGGCGGAAGCTCCTACGAGCAGTACTTC.

The V gene is TRBV7-9, the J gene TRBJ2-3, with TRBD2 matching 14 bases. Germline lookup yields CDR1 SEHNR and CDR2 FQNEAQ (reference sequence). The V segment lost 4 bases and the J segment 4 bases; nucleotides outside the gene matches: 4. The CDR3 sequence is 16 residues long. DNA for the CDR3: TGTGCCAGCAGCTCCGGACTAGCGGGGGGATCAGATACGCAGTATTTT. Its translation: CASSSGLAGGSDTQYF.